This T cell receptor (beta chain) came from a study of T cell repertoires in cytomegalovirus infection. Study as a whole: Evidence of both CMV infection and a matching HLA type came from public TCR beta signatures.

This CDR3 has 13 residues. Germline CDR1 reads SEHNR; CDR2 reads FQNEAQ (reference sequence). V dropped 6 bases and J dropped 3; count of bases not matched to a gene: 4. A word on this clonotype: Antigen unknown.

Study results and limitations: It was HLA-C-restricted CMV-specific TCR beta clonotypes that dominated the response ex vivo. Carriage of CMV together with the relevant HLA was identifiable through cumulative public TCR beta family frequency.

TCRdb passed the reads through MiXCR, listing each CDR3 protein once. The table records around 170,000 distinct CDR3 sequences, roughly 17% of them present only once. The V call is TRBV7-9, the J call TRBJ2-7, with TRBD2 matching over 8 bases. The sample consisted of CD8+ T cells from PBMCs. The receptor comes from a human donor in good health (CMV status not recorded). Some clones in this sample may be carry-over from other donors' samples. CDR3: CASRTGTSYEQYF. CDR3 nucleotides: TGTGCCAGCAGAACCGGGACTAGCTACGAGCAGTACTTC.